What follows is one T cell receptor (beta chain) and its context. This sample includes further DNA sequences coding for the same CDR3. The data stem from a study of blood T cell repertoires in COVID-19. The overall study: T cells, B-cell-depleted T cells, or PBMCs provided the cDNA or gDNA that served as material.

Two negative PCRs, clearance, or symptom resolution had been documented for recovered Cohort 3 donors. Original methodology: Reference gene primer amplification in the assay estimated nucleated cell counts. Profiling relied on immunoSEQ multiplex PCR, and the TCRdb table lists in-frame clones only, not all of them. The V and J calls and clone size were taken over from that table, and D and trimming were inferred from the DNA. The repertoire includes hundreds of thousands of clones, roughly 89% of them detected once, and 4.1% sits in the top ten. V was pared by 1 base and J by 2 bases, with 2 bases of the junction left unmatched. Germline V gene data show CDR1 as SQVTM and CDR2 as ANQGSEA. The CDR3 runs to 14 residues.

The sample was PBMCs or T cells enriched from blood (not recorded which). V gene TRBV29-1 combines with J gene TRBJ2-3, with 8 bases matching TRBD1. The clonotype was recovered from a woman aged 30 to 39 who had recovered from COVID-19. CDR3: CSVEGQGYTDTQYF. DNA for the CDR3: TGCAGCGTTGAAGGACAGGGGTACACAGATACGCAGTATTTT.